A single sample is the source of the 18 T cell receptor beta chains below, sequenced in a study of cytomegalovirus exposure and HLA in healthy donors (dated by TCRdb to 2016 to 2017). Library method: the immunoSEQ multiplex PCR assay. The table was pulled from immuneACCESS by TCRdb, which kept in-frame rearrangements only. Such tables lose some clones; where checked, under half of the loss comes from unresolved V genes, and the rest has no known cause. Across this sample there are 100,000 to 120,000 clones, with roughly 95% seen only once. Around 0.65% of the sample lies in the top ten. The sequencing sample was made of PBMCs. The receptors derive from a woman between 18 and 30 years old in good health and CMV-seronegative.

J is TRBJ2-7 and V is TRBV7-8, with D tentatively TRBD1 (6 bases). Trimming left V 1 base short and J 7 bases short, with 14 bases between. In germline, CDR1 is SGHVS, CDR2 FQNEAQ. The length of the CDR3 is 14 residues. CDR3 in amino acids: CASSLVGRGWEQYF. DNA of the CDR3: TGTGCCAGCAGCTTAGTGGGCAGGGGATGGGAGCAGTACTTC.

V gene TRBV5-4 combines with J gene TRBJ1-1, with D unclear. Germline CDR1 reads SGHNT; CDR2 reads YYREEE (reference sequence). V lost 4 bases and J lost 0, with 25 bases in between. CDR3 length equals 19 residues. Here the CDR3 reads CASSPNYTEREYMNTEAFF. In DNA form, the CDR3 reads TGTGCCAGCAGCCCGAATTATACCGAGAGGGAATACATGAACACTGAAGCTTTCTTT.

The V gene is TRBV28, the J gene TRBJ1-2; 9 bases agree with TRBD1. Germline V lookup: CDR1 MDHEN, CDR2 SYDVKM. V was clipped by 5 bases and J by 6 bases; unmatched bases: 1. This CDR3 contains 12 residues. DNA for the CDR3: TGTGCCAGCAGTACAGGGGGCGATGGCTACACCTTC. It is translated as CASSTGGDGYTF.

In DNA, the CDR3 is TGTGCCAGCAGCCGAGACCCGGGGAGCTCCTACAATGAGCAGTTCTTC. This translates into CASSRDPGSSYNEQFF. The genes are TRBV7-2 and TRBJ2-1, with a tentative D call TRBD2 (5 bases). The length of the CDR3 is 16 residues. Germline assignment: CDR1 SGHTA and CDR2 FQGNSA. The V end lost 5 bases, the J end lost 0 bases, and 14 bases lay between the germline ends.

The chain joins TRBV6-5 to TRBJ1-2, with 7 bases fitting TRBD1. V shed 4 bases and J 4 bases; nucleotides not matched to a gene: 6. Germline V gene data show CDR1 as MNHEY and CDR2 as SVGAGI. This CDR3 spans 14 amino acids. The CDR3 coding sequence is TGTGCCAGCAGTTCCGCAGGGGGGATCTATGGCTACACCTTC. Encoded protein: CASSSAGGIYGYTF.

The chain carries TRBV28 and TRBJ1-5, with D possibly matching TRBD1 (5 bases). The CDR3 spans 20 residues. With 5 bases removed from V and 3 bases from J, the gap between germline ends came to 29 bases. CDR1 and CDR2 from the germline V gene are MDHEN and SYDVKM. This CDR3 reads CASSPLGGGRIGANNQPQHF. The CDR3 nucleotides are TGTGCCAGCAGTCCATTGGGGGGAGGGAGGATTGGGGCCAACAATCAGCCCCAGCATTTT.

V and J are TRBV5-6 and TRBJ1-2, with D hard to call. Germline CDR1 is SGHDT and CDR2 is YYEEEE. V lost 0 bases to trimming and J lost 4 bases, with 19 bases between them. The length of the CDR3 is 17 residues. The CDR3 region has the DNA TGTGCCAGCAGCTTGGCTTCGCCGCGATACGATAGCTATGGCTACACCTTC. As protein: CASSLASPRYDSYGYTF.

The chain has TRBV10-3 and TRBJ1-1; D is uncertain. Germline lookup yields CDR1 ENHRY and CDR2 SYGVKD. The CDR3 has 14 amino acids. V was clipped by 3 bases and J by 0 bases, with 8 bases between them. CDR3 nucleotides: TGTGCCATCAGTGACCCCAGGATGAACACTGAAGCTTTCTTT. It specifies CAISDPRMNTEAFF.

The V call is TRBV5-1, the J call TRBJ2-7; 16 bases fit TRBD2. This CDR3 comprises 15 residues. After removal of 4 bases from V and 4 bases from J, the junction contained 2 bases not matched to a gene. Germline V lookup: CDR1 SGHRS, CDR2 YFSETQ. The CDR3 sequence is CASSEGLAGGYEQYF. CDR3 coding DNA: TGCGCCAGCAGCGAGGGACTAGCGGGGGGGTACGAGCAGTACTTC.

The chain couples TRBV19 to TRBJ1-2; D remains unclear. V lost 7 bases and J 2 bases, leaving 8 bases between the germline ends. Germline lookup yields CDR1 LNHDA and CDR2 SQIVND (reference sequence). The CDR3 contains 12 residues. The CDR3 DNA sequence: TGTGCCAGTAAGCAGGCCAACTATGGCTACACCTTC. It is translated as CASKQANYGYTF.

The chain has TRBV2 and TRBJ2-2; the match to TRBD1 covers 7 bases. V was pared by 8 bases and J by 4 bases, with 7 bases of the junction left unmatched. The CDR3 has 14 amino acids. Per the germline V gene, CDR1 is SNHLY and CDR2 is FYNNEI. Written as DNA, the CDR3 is TGTGCCAGCGGACGGGACAGCCGCACCGGGGAGCTGTTTTTT. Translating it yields CASGRDSRTGELFF.

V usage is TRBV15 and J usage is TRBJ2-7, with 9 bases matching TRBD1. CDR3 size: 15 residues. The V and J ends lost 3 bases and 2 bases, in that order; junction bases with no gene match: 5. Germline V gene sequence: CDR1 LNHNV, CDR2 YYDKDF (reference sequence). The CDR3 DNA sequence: TGTGCCACCAGCAGCACAGGGGGCGGCACCTACGAGCAGTACTTC. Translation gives CATSSTGGGTYEQYF. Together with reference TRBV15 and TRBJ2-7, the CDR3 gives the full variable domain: DAMVIQNPRYQVTQFGKPVTLSCSQTLNHNVMYWYQQKSSQAPKLLFHYYDKDFNNEADTPDNFQSRRPNTSFCFLDIRSPGLGDTAMYLCATSSTGGGTYEQYFGPGTRLTVT.

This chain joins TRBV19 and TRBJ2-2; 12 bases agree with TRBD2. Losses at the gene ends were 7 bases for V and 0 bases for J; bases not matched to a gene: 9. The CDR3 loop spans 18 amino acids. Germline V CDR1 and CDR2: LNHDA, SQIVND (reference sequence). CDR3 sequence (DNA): TGTGCCAGTACCCATGGGACTAGCGGGTACGCGAACACCGGGGAGCTGTTTTTT. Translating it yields CASTHGTSGYANTGELFF. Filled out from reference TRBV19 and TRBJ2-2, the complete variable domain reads DGGITQSPKYLFRKEGQNVTLSCEQNLNHDAMYWYRQDPGQGLRLIYYSQIVNDFQKGDIAEGYSVSREKKESFPLTVTSAQKNPTAFYLCASTHGTSGYANTGELFFGEGSRLTVL.

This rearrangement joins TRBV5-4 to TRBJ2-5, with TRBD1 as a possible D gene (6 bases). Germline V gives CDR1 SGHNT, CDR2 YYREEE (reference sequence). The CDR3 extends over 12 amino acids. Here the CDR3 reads CAAAGEGETQYF. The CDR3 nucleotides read TGTGCAGCGGCAGGGGAAGGAGAGACCCAGTACTTC. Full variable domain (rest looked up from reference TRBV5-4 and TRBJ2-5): ETGVTQSPTHLIKTRGQQVTLRCSSQSGHNTVSWYQQALGQGPQFIFQYYREEENGRGNFPPRFSGLQFPNYSSELNVNALELDDSALYLCAAAGEGETQYFGPGTRLLVL.

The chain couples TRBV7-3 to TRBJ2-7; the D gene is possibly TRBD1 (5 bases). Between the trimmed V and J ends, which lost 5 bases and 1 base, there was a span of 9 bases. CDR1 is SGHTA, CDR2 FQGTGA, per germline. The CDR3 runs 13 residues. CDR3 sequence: CASSQGKSYEQYF. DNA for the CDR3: TGTGCCAGCAGCCAGGGAAAGTCCTACGAGCAGTACTTC.

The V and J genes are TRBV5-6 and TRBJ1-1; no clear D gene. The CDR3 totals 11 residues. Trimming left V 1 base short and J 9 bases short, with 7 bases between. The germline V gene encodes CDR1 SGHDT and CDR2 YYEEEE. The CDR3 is CASSLSAQAFF. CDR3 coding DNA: TGTGCCAGCAGCTTGTCAGCGCAAGCTTTCTTT.

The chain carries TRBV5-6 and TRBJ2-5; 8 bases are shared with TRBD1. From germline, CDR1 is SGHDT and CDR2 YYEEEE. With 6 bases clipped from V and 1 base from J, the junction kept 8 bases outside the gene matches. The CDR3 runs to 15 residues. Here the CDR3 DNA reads TGTGCCAGCATTCGACAGGGGAATATCCAAGAGACCCAGTACTTC. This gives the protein CASIRQGNIQETQYF.

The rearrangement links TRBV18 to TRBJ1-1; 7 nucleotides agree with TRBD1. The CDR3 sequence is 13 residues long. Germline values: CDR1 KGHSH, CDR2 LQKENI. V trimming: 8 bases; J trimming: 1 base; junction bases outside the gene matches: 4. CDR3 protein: CASHRGSNTEAFF. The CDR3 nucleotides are TGTGCCAGCCACAGGGGTTCGAACACTGAAGCTTTCTTT.